These T cell receptor beta chains were read from a single sample in a study of T-cell memory formation after mild COVID-19. Via MiXCR, TCRdb re-called the 5' RACE reads, giving one row per CDR3 protein. This table holds about 340,000 distinct CDR3 sequences, 15% to 20% found once. The sample consisted of PBMCs or a T cell subset sorted from them (not recorded which). The receptor source for this set is a man aged 18 to 30 who had mild COVID-19 (a few samples of this study predate the infection). Cell type and time point are not known. Both conserved end residues are part of each CDR3. The order of the fields is CDR3 length, V gene, clone size, D gene, J gene, CDR3 protein, CDR3 DNA. A D gene is named only where the DNA matches it firmly. The size entry is marked missing in some rows and otherwise reads once, few, many or a size class.

length: 12
V: TRBV5-1
size: few
D: .
J: TRBJ2-7
CDR3: CASSLEGREQYF
DNA: TGCGCCAGCAGCTTGGAAGGGAGAGAGCAGTACTTC

length: 15
V: TRBV5-1
size: few
D: TRBD1
J: TRBJ1-1
CDR3: CASSSTGAVGTEAFF
DNA: TGCGCCAGCAGCTCCACAGGGGCTGTGGGCACTGAAGCTTTCTTT

length: 14
V: TRBV6-2/TRBV6-3
size: many
D: .
J: TRBJ2-3
CDR3: CASSYWKVTDTQYF
DNA: TGTGCCAGCAGTTACTGGAAGGTCACAGATACGCAGTATTTT

length: 14
V: TRBV20-1
size: .
D: .
J: TRBJ2-1
CDR3: CSARDGRLVDEQFF
DNA: TGCAGTGCTAGAGATGGGAGACTCGTGGATGAGCAGTTCTTC

length: 15
V: TRBV5-1
size: many
D: TRBD2
J: TRBJ2-1
CDR3: CASSLTPGLADEQFF
DNA: TGCGCCAGCAGCTTGACACCGGGACTAGCGGATGAGCAGTTCTTC

length: 16
V: TRBV25-1
size: .
D: .
J: TRBJ1-4
CDR3: CASSPRVRKGDEKLFF
DNA: TGTGCCAGCAGCCCCAGGGTTAGAAAAGGGGATGAAAAACTGTTTTTT

length: 14
V: TRBV19
size: .
D: .
J: TRBJ1-2
CDR3: CASSISPVAYGYTF
DNA: TGTGCCAGTAGTATTTCGCCGGTCGCCTATGGCTACACCTTC

length: 14
V: TRBV10-3
size: .
D: TRBD2
J: TRBJ2-3
CDR3: CATGLAGPTDTQYF
DNA: TGTGCCACCGGACTAGCGGGACCCACAGATACGCAGTATTTT

length: 16
V: TRBV12-3/TRBV12-4
size: .
D: .
J: TRBJ2-3
CDR3: CASSFPAGRPTDTQYF
DNA: TGTGCCAGCAGTTTTCCCGCGGGCCGCCCCACAGATACGCAGTATTTT

length: 17
V: TRBV7-3
size: .
D: .
J: TRBJ2-1
CDR3: CASSPMGRLHGNNEQFF
DNA: TGTGCCAGCAGCCCCATGGGGCGACTGCACGGGAACAATGAGCAGTTCTTC

length: 17
V: TRBV7-9
size: .
D: .
J: TRBJ2-2
CDR3: CASSHKPQGENTGELFF
DNA: TGTGCCAGCAGCCATAAACCGCAGGGCGAGAACACCGGGGAGCTGTTTTTT

length: 13
V: TRBV29-1
size: .
D: .
J: TRBJ1-1
CDR3: CSVGDLTGTEAFF
DNA: TGCAGCGTGGGGGATTTGACGGGGACTGAAGCTTTCTTT

length: 15
V: TRBV4-3
size: .
D: .
J: TRBJ1-6
CDR3: CASSQDRRAGSPLHF
DNA: TGCGCCAGCAGCCAAGATAGGAGAGCGGGTTCACCCCTCCACTTT

length: 11
V: TRBV29-1
size: .
D: .
J: TRBJ1-2
CDR3: CSVPMGYGYTF
DNA: TGCAGCGTGCCCATGGGCTATGGCTACACCTTC

length: 15
V: TRBV5-1
size: .
D: .
J: TRBJ1-2
CDR3: CASSLEAVFAHGYTF
DNA: TGCGCCAGCAGCTTGGAGGCCGTCTTCGCCCATGGCTACACCTTC

length: 15
V: TRBV9
size: few
D: .
J: TRBJ1-3
CDR3: CASSVEGSAGNTIYF
DNA: TGTGCCAGCAGCGTAGAGGGGTCAGCTGGAAACACCATATATTTT

length: 15
V: TRBV5-1
size: few
D: .
J: TRBJ2-6
CDR3: CASSVPLGGANVLTF
DNA: TGCGCCAGCAGCGTACCCTTAGGTGGGGCCAACGTCCTGACTTTC

length: 13
V: TRBV7-3
size: .
D: TRBD1
J: TRBJ1-4
CDR3: CASSPGTGEKLFF
DNA: TGTGCCAGCAGCCCCGGGACAGGTGAAAAACTGTTTTTT

length: 14
V: TRBV7-9
size: few
D: .
J: TRBJ2-3
CDR3: CASSLEAATDTQYF
DNA: TGTGCCAGCAGCTTAGAAGCGGCAACAGATACGCAGTATTTT

length: 14
V: TRBV5-1
size: .
D: TRBD1
J: TRBJ2-5
CDR3: CASSLGDRAETQYF
DNA: TGCGCCAGCAGCTTGGGGGACAGGGCCGAGACCCAGTACTTC

length: 12
V: TRBV12-3/TRBV12-4
size: many
D: .
J: TRBJ2-5
CDR3: CASSLSHGTQYF
DNA: TGTGCCAGCAGTTTATCCCATGGGACCCAGTACTTC

length: 16
V: TRBV7-9
size: many
D: .
J: TRBJ2-4
CDR3: CASSPPGSLAKNIQYF
DNA: TGTGCCAGCAGCCCTCCGGGAAGTCTAGCCAAAAACATTCAGTACTTC

length: 16
V: TRBV6-5
size: .
D: TRBD1
J: TRBJ1-4
CDR3: CASSPGTGRVNEKLFF
DNA: TGTGCCAGCAGCCCCGGGACAGGACGGGTTAATGAAAAACTGTTTTTT

length: 15
V: TRBV11-2
size: .
D: TRBD2
J: TRBJ2-7
CDR3: CASSLRSGATYEQYF
DNA: TGTGCCAGCAGCTTAAGGAGCGGGGCTACCTACGAGCAGTACTTC

length: 14
V: TRBV7-2
size: many
D: TRBD1
J: TRBJ1-2
CDR3: CASKGDRRDYGYTF
DNA: TGTGCCAGCAAAGGGGACAGGAGGGACTATGGCTACACCTTC

length: 16
V: TRBV12-3/TRBV12-4
size: .
D: .
J: TRBJ1-3
CDR3: CASNILQGIWGNTIYF
DNA: TGTGCCAGCAACATACTCCAGGGGATCTGGGGAAACACCATATATTTT

length: 16
V: TRBV15
size: .
D: TRBD1
J: TRBJ1-2
CDR3: CATRARGGQVFGGYTF
DNA: TGTGCCACCAGGGCCAGGGGGGGGCAGGTTTTCGGAGGCTACACCTTC

length: 15
V: TRBV6-6
size: .
D: .
J: TRBJ1-1
CDR3: CASRGRRVGDTEAFF
DNA: TGTGCCAGCAGGGGACGTCGGGTCGGGGACACTGAAGCTTTCTTT

length: 13
V: TRBV6-2/TRBV6-3
size: .
D: .
J: TRBJ2-5
CDR3: CASSPRLGETQYF
DNA: TGTGCCAGCAGTCCCCGACTGGGAGAGACCCAGTACTTC

length: 16
V: TRBV7-2
size: .
D: TRBD2
J: TRBJ2-1
CDR3: CASSARLAGGFNEQFF
DNA: TGTGCCAGCAGCGCTCGACTAGCGGGGGGTTTCAATGAGCAGTTCTTC

length: 15
V: TRBV15
size: .
D: .
J: TRBJ1-6
CDR3: CATSKDSEGNSPLHF
DNA: TGTGCCACCAGCAAAGATTCGGAGGGAAATTCACCCCTCCACTTT

length: 14
V: TRBV6-1
size: few
D: .
J: TRBJ1-6
CDR3: CASSETGVGSPLHF
DNA: TGTGCCAGCAGTGAAACAGGCGTAGGGTCACCCCTCCACTTT

length: 16
V: TRBV5-1
size: few
D: TRBD1
J: TRBJ1-2
CDR3: CASSRGRDRGLYGYTF
DNA: TGCGCCAGCAGCCGAGGCCGGGACAGGGGCCTCTATGGCTACACCTTC

length: 15
V: TRBV5-1
size: few
D: TRBD1
J: TRBJ1-5
CDR3: CASSLEGQRDQPQHF
DNA: TGCGCCAGCAGCTTGGAGGGACAGCGGGATCAGCCCCAGCATTTT

length: 14
V: TRBV7-2
size: .
D: TRBD1
J: TRBJ1-4
CDR3: CASSRDREFRKLFF
DNA: TGTGCCAGCAGCCGGGACAGGGAATTCCGAAAACTGTTTTTT

length: 13
V: TRBV13
size: few
D: TRBD1
J: TRBJ2-7
CDR3: CASTDRLAYEQYF
DNA: TGTGCCAGCACGGACAGGCTCGCCTACGAGCAGTACTTC

length: 12
V: TRBV29-1
size: .
D: .
J: TRBJ2-7
CDR3: CSVEDGSYEQYF
DNA: TGCAGCGTTGAGGACGGATCCTACGAGCAGTACTTC

length: 13
V: TRBV27
size: few
D: TRBD2
J: TRBJ2-3
CDR3: CASSIGGGSTQYF
DNA: TGTGCCAGCAGTATTGGGGGGGGGTCTACGCAGTATTTT

length: 14
V: TRBV20-1
size: .
D: TRBD1
J: TRBJ1-2
CDR3: CSAQGAGGNYGYTF
DNA: TGCAGTGCGCAGGGGGCGGGGGGTAACTATGGCTACACCTTC

length: 15
V: TRBV5-1
size: .
D: .
J: TRBJ2-7
CDR3: CASSPYAGAGGKQYF
DNA: TGCGCCAGCAGCCCGTACGCGGGGGCCGGAGGGAAGCAGTACTTC

length: 13
V: TRBV9
size: .
D: TRBD1
J: TRBJ1-2
CDR3: CASSEGQAYGYTF
DNA: TGTGCCAGCAGCGAGGGACAGGCCTATGGCTACACCTTC

length: 14
V: TRBV11-2
size: .
D: TRBD1
J: TRBJ2-7
CDR3: CASSPGTGLYEQYF
DNA: TGTGCCAGCAGCCCCGGGACAGGGTTATACGAGCAGTACTTC

length: 15
V: TRBV7-2
size: few
D: TRBD1
J: TRBJ1-5
CDR3: CASSHPQGAHQPQHF
DNA: TGTGCCAGCAGCCACCCACAGGGGGCTCATCAGCCCCAGCATTTT

length: 16
V: TRBV18
size: few
D: TRBD2
J: TRBJ2-3
CDR3: CASSVQASGGTDTQYF
DNA: TGTGCCAGCTCCGTTCAGGCAAGCGGGGGCACAGATACGCAGTATTTT

length: 13
V: TRBV6-5
size: .
D: .
J: TRBJ2-6
CDR3: CASNPDGANVLTF
DNA: TGTGCCAGCAACCCGGATGGGGCCAACGTCCTGACTTTC

length: 14
V: TRBV7-2
size: few
D: .
J: TRBJ1-2
CDR3: CASSLAPVVYGYTF
DNA: TGTGCCAGCAGCTTAGCTCCAGTTGTTTATGGCTACACCTTC

length: 15
V: TRBV18
size: few
D: .
J: TRBJ1-5
CDR3: CASSPHNRAGQPQHF
DNA: TGTGCCAGCTCACCACATAACAGGGCGGGCCAGCCCCAGCATTTT

length: 13
V: TRBV18
size: few
D: TRBD2
J: TRBJ2-7
CDR3: CASSTSDLGEQYF
DNA: TGTGCCAGCTCGACTAGCGATTTGGGGGAGCAGTACTTC

length: 15
V: TRBV12-3/TRBV12-4
size: .
D: .
J: TRBJ2-2
CDR3: CASGRELASAGELFF
DNA: TGTGCCAGCGGTCGAGAGCTAGCGTCCGCCGGGGAGCTGTTTTTT

length: 13
V: TRBV11-2
size: few
D: .
J: TRBJ2-7
CDR3: CASSLLRSYEQYF
DNA: TGTGCCAGCAGCTTACTCAGATCCTACGAGCAGTACTTC

length: 14
V: TRBV4-2
size: few
D: .
J: TRBJ1-2
CDR3: CASSQDRNSYGYTF
DNA: TGTGCCAGCAGCCAAGACCGCAATAGCTATGGCTACACCTTC

length: 17
V: TRBV4-2
size: .
D: TRBD2
J: TRBJ2-7
CDR3: CASSQSLGGGGSYEQYF
DNA: TGTGCCAGCAGCCAGTCTTTGGGCGGGGGAGGCTCCTACGAGCAGTACTTC

length: 14
V: TRBV6-6
size: few
D: .
J: TRBJ1-2
CDR3: CASSYGGQIYGYTF
DNA: TGTGCCAGCAGTTATGGGGGGCAGATCTATGGCTACACCTTC

length: 14
V: TRBV7-8
size: many
D: .
J: TRBJ2-2
CDR3: CASQRSKNTGELFF
DNA: TGTGCCAGCCAACGAAGCAAGAACACCGGGGAGCTGTTTTTT

length: 14
V: TRBV5-5
size: .
D: .
J: TRBJ1-1
CDR3: CASSLARVLNEAFF
DNA: TGTGCCAGCAGCTTGGCTCGGGTCCTTAACGAAGCTTTCTTT

length: 15
V: TRBV7-3
size: .
D: TRBD2
J: TRBJ2-1
CDR3: CASSTPGLATPEQFF
DNA: TGTGCCAGCAGCACTCCGGGACTAGCCACTCCTGAGCAGTTCTTC

length: 17
V: TRBV7-8
size: .
D: .
J: TRBJ1-5
CDR3: CASSSTTSGLGSQPQHF
DNA: TGTGCCAGCAGTTCTACTACCTCGGGTCTCGGGAGCCAGCCCCAGCATTTT

length: 14
V: TRBV6-2/TRBV6-3
size: .
D: .
J: TRBJ1-6
CDR3: CAGHGTADNSPLHF
DNA: TGTGCCGGCCACGGGACGGCTGATAATTCACCCCTCCACTTT

length: 13
V: TRBV4-1
size: .
D: .
J: TRBJ2-7
CDR3: CASSWDRSYEQYF
DNA: TGCGCCAGCAGCTGGGACCGTTCCTACGAGCAGTACTTC